Listed here are 32 T cell receptor beta chains from one sample, sequenced in a study of T cell repertoires in cytomegalovirus infection. MiXCR, run by TCRdb on the reads, gives a single entry per CDR3 protein. This repertoire shows 600,000 to 800,000 distinct CDR3 sequences, about 24% found once; its top ten account for 8%. Sequencing used CD8+ T cells from PBMCs. The receptors shown here come from a human donor in good health (CMV status not recorded). Some clones in this sample may be carry-over from other donors' samples.

Comments on this clonotype: This may stem from a read error, because a much larger clone lies one nucleotide away. J is TRBJ2-1 and V is TRBV7-2, with D hard to call. The germline V gene encodes CDR1 SGHTA and CDR2 FQGNSA. There are 13 residues in the CDR3. The CDR3 DNA reads TGTGCCAGCAGCTTCGAATACGGCAATGAGCTGTTCTTC. It specifies CASSFEYGNELFF.

This clonotype was found a few times. This chain links TRBV12-3 or TRBV12-4 with TRBJ1-4, with TRBD1 as a possible D gene (5 bases). V was clipped by 7 bases and J by 6 bases, with 15 bases between them. This CDR3 is built from 14 residues. The CDR3 loop is CASTWTNAYEKLFF. CDR3 in DNA: TGTGCCAGCACCTGGACAAACGCTTATGAAAAACTGTTTTTT.

This clonotype has just a few counts. CDR3 in DNA: TGTGCCAGCAGTTTCGGGACAGAGGAAGTAGAAGAGACCCAGTACTTC. Encoded protein: CASSFGTEEVEETQYF. This sequence joins TRBV12-3 or TRBV12-4 and TRBJ2-5, with TRBD1 matching over 7 bases. The J segment lost 3 bases and the V segment lost 3 bases, leaving 10 bases of the junction unmatched. There are 16 residues in the CDR3.

This clonotype was observed many times. The chain combines TRBV7-6 with TRBJ2-1; the D call may be TRBD1 or TRBD2 (5 bases each). Germline CDR1 is SGHVS and CDR2 is FNYEAQ. The V gene lost 2 bases and the J gene lost 6 bases, with 20 bases spanning the gap. The CDR3 extends over 17 amino acids. Written as DNA, the CDR3 is TGTGCCAGCAGCTTAAATATGAGGGCAGGGAACTCCAATGAGCAGTTCTTC. This sequence encodes CASSLNMRAGNSNEQFF.

Ten or more counts support this clonotype. This chain uses TRBV12-3 or TRBV12-4 with TRBJ1-6; D possibly corresponds to TRBD1 (5 bases). This CDR3 has 17 amino acids. V gave up 6 bases and J gave up 2 bases, with 17 bases separating them. This CDR3 reads CASREGPSGAYNSPLHF. The CDR3 nucleotides read TGTGCCAGCAGGGAGGGACCTTCGGGGGCCTATAATTCACCCCTCCACTTT.

This clonotype was seen ten or more times. J is TRBJ1-1 and V is TRBV12-3 or TRBV12-4, with D unclear. The CDR3 has 15 residues. Deletions cut 6 bases from V and 3 bases from J, with 17 bases between. The CDR3 DNA follows: TGTGCCAGCAGCCATACGACGGTGGGAGACACTGAAGCTTTCTTT. Translating gives CASSHTTVGDTEAFF.

This clonotype was seen just once. V is TRBV5-1 and J is TRBJ2-3; a weak D match, TRBD1 (5 bases). This CDR3 contains 17 residues. Deletions cut 0 bases from V and 1 base from J, with 15 bases between. Germline V gene lookup returns CDR1 SGHRS and CDR2 YFSETQ. CDR3 amino acids: CASSLAITTEGTDTQYF. CDR3 nucleotide sequence: TGCGCCAGCAGCTTGGCGATTACGACAGAAGGCACAGATACGCAGTATTTT. The full variable domain, in which reference TRBV5-1 and TRBJ2-3 provide the parts outside the CDR3, is KAGVTQTPRYLIKTRGQQVTLSCSPISGHRSVSWYQQTPGQGLQFLFEYFSETQRNKGNFPGRFSGRQFSNSRSEMNVSTLELGDSALYLCASSLAITTEGTDTQYFGPGTRLTVL.

This clonotype was found many times. The chain recombines TRBV6-1 with TRBJ2-7, with TRBD1 matching 8 bases. V shed 6 bases and J 0 bases; nucleotides not matched to a gene: 7. CDR1 MNHNS and CDR2 SASEGT come from the germline V gene. This CDR3 has 15 residues. CDR3 DNA: TGTGCCAGCAGGGGGAACAGGGGGAGCTCCTACGAGCAGTACGTC. It translates to CASRGNRGSSYEQYV.

This clonotype was picked up a small number of times. The V call is TRBV29-1, the J call TRBJ2-1, with D tentatively TRBD1 (6 bases). Germline V CDR1 and CDR2: SQVTM, ANQGSEA. V dropped 7 bases and J dropped 4 bases, with 17 bases sitting between them. The CDR3 runs to 14 residues. The CDR3 sequence is CSASPGTRYNEQFF. The CDR3 bases are TGCAGCGCCTCCCCCGGGACACGATACAATGAGCAGTTCTTC.

The rearrangement links TRBV6-2 or TRBV6-3 to TRBJ2-1; 10 bases map to TRBD2. V shed 4 bases and J 4 bases; nucleotides not matched to a gene: 7. Germline V gene data show CDR1 as MNHEY and CDR2 as SVGEGT. The CDR3 runs 16 residues. The CDR3 is CASSSSILAGYNEQFF. Here the CDR3 DNA reads TGTGCCAGCAGTTCGTCGATACTAGCGGGGTACAATGAGCAGTTCTTC.

This clonotype was counted once. The V and J genes are TRBV28 and TRBJ1-5, with TRBD1 identical over 7 bases. V was pared by 6 bases and J by 4 bases, with 6 bases of the junction left unmatched. The germline gives CDR1 MDHEN, CDR2 SYDVKM. The CDR3 extends over 14 amino acids. Written as DNA, the CDR3 is TGTGCCAGCAGAAACAGGGGTGCAAATCAGCCCCAGCATTTT. Protein product: CASRNRGANQPQHF.

The V call is TRBV14, the J call TRBJ1-1; D not certain. Germline lookup yields CDR1 SGHDN and CDR2 FVKESK. This CDR3 contains 12 residues. V shed 5 bases and J shed 12 bases, with 16 bases lying between them. The CDR3 is CASSDERLPTFF. DNA for the CDR3: TGTGCCAGCAGCGACGAGCGGCTGCCAACTTTCTTT.

The chain links TRBV6-2 or TRBV6-3 to TRBJ1-2; D is uncertain. The CDR3 covers 12 residues. From germline, CDR1 is MNHEY and CDR2 SVGEGT. V lost 0 bases, J lost 8 bases, and 7 bases lay in between. In DNA, the CDR3 is TGTGCCAGCAGTTACTCGGATGGCGGCTACACCTTC. This sequence encodes CASSYSDGGYTF.

The chain links TRBV27 to TRBJ1-5; D call uncertain. Per the germline V gene, CDR1 is MNHEY and CDR2 is SMNVEV (reference sequence). The ends were cut back, 3 bases at V and 4 bases at J, with 10 bases in the middle. This CDR3 region has 14 residues. CDR3 bases: TGTGCCAGCAGTTTGTCGGTTCTTAATCAGCCCCAGCATTTT. This codes for CASSLSVLNQPQHF.

The V call is TRBV20-1, the J call TRBJ2-3; possible D gene TRBD2, 7 bases. Germline V CDR1 and CDR2: DFQATT, SNEGSKA (reference sequence). V shed 6 bases and J shed 4 bases, with 23 bases lying between them. This CDR3 comprises 16 residues. CDR3 in amino acids: CSAPRRGGPEADTQYF. The CDR3 nucleotides are TGCAGTGCCCCTCGGAGGGGGGGGCCTGAGGCAGATACGCAGTATTTT.

This clonotype was observed many times. V is TRBV23-1 and J is TRBJ1-5; D might be TRBD1 (5 bases). Being an ORF, TRBV23-1 has a function that is uncertain. The CDR3 has 20 residues. Trimming removed 0 bases at V and 2 bases at J, with 23 bases between. CDR3 region: CASSQSRRDFSVTGNQPQHF. CDR3 in DNA: TGCGCCAGCAGTCAATCGAGGAGGGACTTTTCCGTCACAGGCAATCAGCCCCAGCATTTT.

V is TRBV4-2 and J is TRBJ1-1; no clear D gene. Trimming shortened V by 0 bases and J by 4 bases, and 15 bases separated the two germline ends. The CDR3 covers 16 residues. CDR1 and CDR2 (germline): LGHNA, YNFKEQ. In nucleotides, the CDR3 is TGTGCCAGCAGCCAAGATCAGGACTTTCCTGGCACTGAAGCTTTCTTT. Its protein is CASSQDQDFPGTEAFF.

The chain joins TRBV29-1 to TRBJ2-3, with 8 bases fitting TRBD1. The CDR3 has 15 residues. V gave up 0 bases and J gave up 4 bases; unmatched junction bases: 6. From germline, CDR1 is SQVTM and CDR2 ANQGSEA. DNA of the CDR3: TGCAGCGTTGAAGACAGGGGGCGCGTGGCAGATACGCAGTATTTT. Encoded protein: CSVEDRGRVADTQYF.

The chain carries TRBV4-1 and TRBJ2-1, with D uncertain. Germline V lookup: CDR1 MGHRA, CDR2 YSYEKL. The V end lost 0 bases, the J end lost 9 bases, and 3 bases lay between the germline ends. The CDR3 spans 11 residues. The CDR3 region has the DNA TGCGCCAGCAGCCAAGAAATTGAGCAGTTCTTC. This codes for CASSQEIEQFF.

This clonotype was recorded many times. J is TRBJ2-1 and V is TRBV10-3; no clear D. The V end was cut by 10 bases, the J end by 8 bases, with 21 bases between. The V gene's germline CDR1 is ENHRY and CDR2 SYGVKD. This CDR3 is 14 amino acids long. CDR3 in DNA: TGTGCCACCGGCCGGAGCGCCGATGTACATGAGCAGTTCTTC. Amino acids: CATGRSADVHEQFF.

This clonotype turned up a few times. This chain joins TRBV19 and TRBJ2-1, with D possibly matching TRBD2 (6 bases). Germline V lookup: CDR1 LNHDA, CDR2 SQIVND (reference sequence). The CDR3 runs to 14 residues. Trimming left V 4 bases short and J 9 bases short, with 16 bases between. The CDR3 sequence is CASSTGLPAGEQFF. In DNA form, the CDR3 reads TGTGCCAGTAGTACGGGACTTCCGGCGGGTGAGCAGTTCTTC.

This chain joins TRBV14 and TRBJ1-5; D gene ambiguous. The CDR3 is 13 amino acids. The V end was cut by 5 bases, the J end by 5 bases, with 10 bases between. In germline, CDR1 is SGHDN, CDR2 FVKESK. For the CDR3, the DNA is TGTGCCAGCAGCTTGGAGGCTGATCAGCCCCAGCATTTT. It encodes CASSLEADQPQHF.

The rearrangement joins TRBV7-3 to TRBJ2-5; D may be TRBD2 (6 bases). This CDR3 spans 15 amino acids. V was shortened by 0 bases and J by 2 bases, with 10 bases between the two germline ends. The germline V gene encodes CDR1 SGHTA and CDR2 FQGTGA. CDR3 amino acids: CASSLTAGPQETQYF. The CDR3 nucleotides read TGTGCCAGCAGCTTAACGGCGGGGCCGCAAGAGACCCAGTACTTC.

This clonotype occurred many times. The chain recombines TRBV12-3 or TRBV12-4 with TRBJ2-5; 8 nucleotides align to TRBD2. CDR3 length: 15 amino acids. The junction had 9 bases not matched to a gene; V was cut back by 6 bases and J by 3 bases. The CDR3 region is CASSSSGGAKETQYF. In DNA, the CDR3 is TGTGCCAGCAGCTCATCGGGGGGGGCCAAAGAGACCCAGTACTTC.

The CDR3 DNA follows: TGCGCCAGCAGTATTAAAGCGGGGGGTCTACCGCCGCGTGAGCAGTTCTTC. Translated: CASSIKAGGLPPREQFF. The V gene is TRBV5-1, the J gene TRBJ2-1, with TRBD2 matching 9 bases. The germline V gene has CDR1 SGHRS and CDR2 YFSETQ. This CDR3 is built from 17 residues. V lost 5 bases and J lost 9; bases outside the gene matches: 18.

There are a few counts of this clonotype. The chain joins TRBV7-2 to TRBJ2-3, with 9 bases aligning to TRBD1. Trimming at V came to 7 bases and at J to 4 bases, leaving 9 bases not matched to a gene. This CDR3 is 15 amino acids long. CDR1 is SGHTA, CDR2 FQGNSA, per germline. CDR3 sequence: CTSNIRDRVADTQYF. As DNA, the CDR3 is TGTACCAGCAACATCCGGGACAGGGTCGCAGATACGCAGTATTTT.

The chain employs TRBV20-1 and TRBJ2-1; D is unresolved. The CDR3 is 15 residues long. Germline loops: CDR1 DFQATT, CDR2 SNEGSKA (reference sequence). Trimming removed 0 bases at V and 0 bases at J, with 9 bases between. CDR3 region: CSARDPTLSYNEQFF. The CDR3 coding sequence is TGCAGTGCTAGAGATCCGACCCTCTCCTACAATGAGCAGTTCTTC.

The table lists this clonotype with many counts. V and J are TRBV7-6 and TRBJ2-5; no definite D call. The V gene's germline CDR1 is SGHVS and CDR2 FNYEAQ. Trimming removed 1 base from V and 1 base from J, with 10 bases in between. The CDR3 covers 15 residues. CDR3 sequence reads: CASSLDQNSQETQYF. CDR3 coding DNA: TGTGCCAGCAGCTTAGACCAGAACTCCCAAGAGACCCAGTACTTC.

The CDR3 DNA is TGTGCCAGTAGCTACCCCGGGACAGAAGAGACCCAGTACTTC. This sequence encodes CASSYPGTEETQYF. The chain combines TRBV19 with TRBJ2-5; 7 bases agree with TRBD1. Germline assignment: CDR1 LNHDA and CDR2 SQIVND (reference sequence). After removal of 6 bases from V and 3 bases from J, the junction contained 7 bases not matched to a gene. The CDR3 sequence is 14 residues long.

This clonotype appeared a few times. V and J are TRBV10-3 and TRBJ2-7, with TRBD1 matching 7 bases. CDR3 size: 15 residues. Trimming cost V 3 bases and J 0 bases; bases outside gene matches: 5. From germline, CDR1 is ENHRY and CDR2 SYGVKD. The CDR3 DNA is TGTGCCATCAGTGAAGAGACAGGGCCCTCCTACGAGCAGTACGTC. Its protein product is CAISEETGPSYEQYV.

V usage is TRBV9 and J usage is TRBJ2-5, with 8 positions matching TRBD1. This CDR3 comprises 16 residues. Germline CDR1 reads SGDLS; CDR2 reads YYNGEE. V lost 3 bases, J lost 5 bases, and 12 bases stayed unmatched. The CDR3 protein is CASSASGGISSETQYF. As DNA, the CDR3 is TGTGCCAGCAGCGCCTCAGGGGGCATAAGTAGTGAGACCCAGTACTTC.

This chain joins TRBV27 and TRBJ1-2, with a weak D call TRBD1 (6 bases). V lost 5 bases and J 5 bases, leaving 15 bases between the germline ends. Germline lookup yields CDR1 MNHEY and CDR2 SMNVEV (reference sequence). The CDR3 totals 14 residues. The CDR3, as DNA: TGTGCCAGCAGTCCCGTAGGGGGATTTTATGGCTACACCTTC. The encoded protein is CASSPVGGFYGYTF.